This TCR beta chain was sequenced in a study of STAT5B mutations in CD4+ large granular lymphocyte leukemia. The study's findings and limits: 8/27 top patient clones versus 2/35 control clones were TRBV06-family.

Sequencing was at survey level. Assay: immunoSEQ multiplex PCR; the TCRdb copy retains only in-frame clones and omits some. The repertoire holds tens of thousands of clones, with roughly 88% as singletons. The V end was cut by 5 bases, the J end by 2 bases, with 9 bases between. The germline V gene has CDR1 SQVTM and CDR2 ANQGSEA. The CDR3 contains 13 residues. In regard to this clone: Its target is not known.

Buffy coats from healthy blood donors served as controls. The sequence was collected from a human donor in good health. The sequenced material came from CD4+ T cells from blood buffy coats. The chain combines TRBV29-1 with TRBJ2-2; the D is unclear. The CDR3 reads CSVYFANTGELFF. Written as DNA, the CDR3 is TGCAGCGTTTATTTTGCCAACACCGGGGAGCTGTTTTTT.